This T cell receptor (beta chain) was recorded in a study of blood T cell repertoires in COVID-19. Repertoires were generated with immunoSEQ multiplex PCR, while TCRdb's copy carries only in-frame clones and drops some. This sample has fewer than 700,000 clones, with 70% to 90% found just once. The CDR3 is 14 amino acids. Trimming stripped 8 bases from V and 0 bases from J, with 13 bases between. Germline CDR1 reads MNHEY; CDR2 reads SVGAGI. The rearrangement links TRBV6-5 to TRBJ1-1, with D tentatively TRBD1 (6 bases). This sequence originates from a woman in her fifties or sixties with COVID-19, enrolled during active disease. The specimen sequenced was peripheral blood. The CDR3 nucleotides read TGTGCCAGCGGAGAACAGGGAATGAACACTGAAGCTTTCTTT. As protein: CASGEQGMNTEAFF.